This TCR beta chain was captured in a study of Ad26.COV2.S vaccination and SARS-CoV-2 variants (dated by TCRdb to about 2021). Looking at the study overall: Vaccine-arm donors were drawn from COV1001, a multicentre, randomized, double-blind, placebo-controlled phase I-IIa trial of Ad26.COV2.S in healthy adults. Dosing of Ad26.COV2.S was intramuscular, at either 5x10^10 or 1x10^11 viral particles, delivered as one shot or as two shots spaced 56 days apart. The specificity and breadth of SARS-CoV-2-reactive T cell receptors after Ad26.COV2.S vaccination were assessed by TCRbeta repertoire sequencing. The TCR-sequenced set comprised about 32 samples: around 20 Ad26.COV2.S vaccine recipients, 5 placebo recipients and 8 SARS-CoV-2 convalescent individuals. Trial participants were randomized into five groups of five: low-dose or high-dose Ad26.COV2.S given once or twice, or placebo on both occasions. Investigators did not know the trial group allocation while performing experiments and assessing outcomes. General findings and caveats noted by the study authors: Comparable non-spike TCR breadth was observed between vaccine and placebo recipients, consistent with only spike being contained in the vaccine. The authors noted that the TCR breadth and depth analyses may have underestimated total T cell responses. Spike-specific TCR breadth was higher in Ad26.COV2.S recipients than in placebo recipients (P = 0.0014). The study was not powered to compare responses between vaccine doses or regimens. After vaccination, substantial breadth of spike-specific CD8+ and CD4+ T cell responses was reported.

What the treatment or condition label conveys for this sample: over 15 received Ad26.COV2.S at low or high dose, single or two shots; 5 received placebo; per-sample allocation not given. Repertoires of vaccine and placebo recipients were sequenced from samples taken on day 63 after the first injection. In Cohort 1b, about two dozen adults aged 18-55 years were enrolled at a single site in Boston, USA, between 29 July and 7 August 2020. Ad26.COV2.S was a replication-incompetent adenovirus type 26 vector that expressed a prefusion-stabilized SARS-CoV-2 spike protein derived from the original Wuhan strain. TCRbeta CDR3 regions were sequenced with the immunoSEQ Assay. After extraction, genomic DNA underwent amplification by bias-controlled multiplex PCR, followed by high-throughput sequencing. Turning to the authors' computational methods: To quantify the absolute abundance of each unique TCRbeta CDR3 region, sequences were collapsed and filtered. T cell fraction was estimated by normalizing TCRbeta template counts to usable DNA, with usable DNA measured through amplification of reference genes found in all nucleated cells. Repertoire TCRs were annotated as SARS-CoV-2-specific by exact matching of V gene, CDR3 amino acid sequence and J gene to a known reactive TCR set. The reference SARS-CoV-2 TCR set was derived from MIRA and filtered for enrichment in COVID-19-positive ImmuneCODE repertoires, a step that removed public or cross-reactive TCRs. Using the MIRA antigens, annotated TCRs were further analysed by specific ORF or by position within an ORF. Breadth was defined as the number of annotated unique rearrangements divided by the total number of unique productive rearrangements, and depth was defined as the summed frequency of the annotated unique rearrangements. Group comparisons of TCR breadth used two-sided Wilcoxon rank-sum tests. Sourced from immuneACCESS, this table was stored by TCRdb with only in-frame sequences that have V and J called. A share of the clones is absent; for the studies checked, an unresolved V gene accounts for under half, and the remainder has no known explanation. From that table come the V and J calls and clone size; the DNA was used to work out D and trimming. A total of some 340,000 clones appear in this sample, around four fifths of them only once. The biggest ten clones account for 2.1% of the sample.

Trimming takes 0 bases off V and 5 bases off J; junction bases not matched to a gene: 8. Per the germline V gene, SGHDT is the CDR1 and YYEEEE is the CDR2. The CDR3 goes from the cysteine to the phenylalanine over 18 residues. The retained sequence is limited to the CDR3, 54 bases, with the frame set at the first base. In its sample, this clone was seen once. Its recognized antigen is unknown. No qualities accompany the bases; no much larger clone lies one base away. The sequencing here drew on peripheral blood, taken in a trial of Ad26.COV2.S vaccine versus placebo. This receptor was taken from a person aged 18-60 years who received the Ad26.COV2.S COVID-19 vaccine or a placebo. This chain is built from TRBV5-6 and TRBJ2-7; the junction holds 16 bases that match TRBD2. The DNA sequence is as follows: TGTGCCAGCAGCTTGGATACCGGGACTAGCGGGGGGGCCCACGAGCAGTACTTC. Its protein product is CASSLDTGTSGGAHEQYF.